This TCR beta chain was sequenced during a study of Ad26.COV2.S vaccination and SARS-CoV-2 variants. Overall study: Doses of Ad26.COV2.S were injected into muscle once or twice, 56 days apart.

Study observations and caveats: Recipients given vaccine exceeded placebo recipients in spike-specific TCR breadth.

The repertoire was sequenced with immunoSEQ multiplex PCR; TCRdb's copy has only in-frame clones and lacks some. This sample has some 250,000 clones; roughly 88% occur once, and the top ten carry around 10%. In the case of this clone: Its specificity is unknown.

Treatment of the sample: roughly 18 received Ad26.COV2.S at low or high dose, single or two shots; about 5 received placebo; per-sample allocation not given. Each sample was drawn 63 days after the first injection (of vaccine or placebo). In Boston, the donor was an adult between 18-55 years of age. Vaccination used an Ad26 vector expressing Wuhan-strain SARS-CoV-2 spike. This CDR3 is built from 21 residues. V shed 3 bases, J shed 0 bases, and the junction held 18 bases outside the gene matches. The V gene's germline CDR1 is LNHDA and CDR2 SQIVND (reference sequence). This TCR was sampled from a person between 18 and 60 years old who received the Ad26.COV2.S COVID-19 vaccine or a placebo. The V call is TRBV19, the J call TRBJ2-4, with 9 bases identical to TRBD1. Sequences were derived from peripheral blood, sampled in a trial of Ad26.COV2.S vaccine versus placebo. The CDR3 DNA follows: TGTGCCAGTAGTATCTGGACAGGGGCCGTACGGTCGACACTAGCCAAAAACATTCAGTACTTC. Translation gives CASSIWTGAVRSTLAKNIQYF. Complete variable domain (other parts from reference TRBV19 and TRBJ2-4): DGGITQSPKYLFRKEGQNVTLSCEQNLNHDAMYWYRQDPGQGLRLIYYSQIVNDFQKGDIAEGYSVSREKKESFPLTVTSAQKNPTAFYLCASSIWTGAVRSTLAKNIQYFGAGTRLSVL.